This T cell receptor beta chain originates from a study of T cells in Graves' hyperthyroidism and ophthalmopathy. This clonotype was counted ten times or more. Its antigen is undetermined. Study-wide findings and caveats: Most thyroid-expanded clonotypes above 0.001 were also found in blood. Prediction of ophthalmopathy progression came a median around 6.1 months pre-onset.

RNA transcripts gave rise to amplified TCR beta CDR3 regions. An initial round of RT-PCR targeting the TCR CDR3 relied on the HTBI primer set. TCRdb redid the calling of the multiplex PCR reads with MiXCR, one entry per CDR3 protein. The repertoire holds a few hundred thousand distinct CDR3 sequences, with 46% as singletons. V was trimmed by 4 bases and J by 3 bases, leaving 16 bases between them. CDR1 and CDR2 (germline): LNHNV, YYDKDF (reference sequence). The CDR3 covers 15 residues. The sequence was obtained from an adult woman with Graves' disease, either hyperthyroidism or ophthalmopathy (not recorded which). Sequences were obtained from peripheral blood or thyroid tissue (not recorded which). The J gene is TRBJ2-7, the V gene TRBV15; TRBD2 might be the D (6 bases). The CDR3 loop reads CATSNLALGGYEQYF. CDR3 coding DNA: TGTGCCACCAGCAATCTAGCGTTGGGCGGCTACGAGCAGTACTTC.